This TCR beta chain appears in the sequencing data of a study of the immune and genomic landscape of osteosarcoma. Findings and caveats of the study: Four or five cases had a single hyperexpanded clone dominating the repertoire, all with fewer than 100 T-cell clonotypes. Immune-hot C3 tumors showed higher but still low clonality than cold C1. Reference clonality came from outside normal skin and healthy blood, not matched tissue.

Clones were read by immunoSEQ multiplex PCR, and TCRdb kept only the in-frame ones, dropping some. The data hold roughly 5,100 clones, with 77% observed a single time. The post-treatment osteosarcoma tumors were primary, local recurrence or metastasis specimens from poor-prognosis patients. A note on this clone: As yet, its antigen is unknown.

The CDR3 runs to 15 residues. Trimming cost V 6 bases and J 1 base, with 16 bases left between them. CDR1 and CDR2 from the germline V gene are MNHNY and SVGAGI (reference sequence). This sequence originates from a human donor with osteosarcoma. The rearrangement joins TRBV6-6 to TRBJ2-7; the D is unclear. The sample comprised osteosarcoma tumor tissue from the lung. The CDR3 sequence is CASRSAVGSSYEQYF. The CDR3 region has the DNA TGTGCCAGCAGGAGTGCCGTGGGTTCTTCCTACGAGCAGTACTTC.